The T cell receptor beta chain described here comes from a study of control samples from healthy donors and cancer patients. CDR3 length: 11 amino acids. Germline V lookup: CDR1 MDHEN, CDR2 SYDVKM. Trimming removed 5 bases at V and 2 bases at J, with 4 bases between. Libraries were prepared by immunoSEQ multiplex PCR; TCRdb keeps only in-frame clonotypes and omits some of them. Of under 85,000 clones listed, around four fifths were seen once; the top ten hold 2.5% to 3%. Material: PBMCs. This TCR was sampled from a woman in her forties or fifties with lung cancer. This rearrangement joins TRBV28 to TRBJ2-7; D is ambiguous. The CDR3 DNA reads TGTGCCAGCAGTAATACCTACGAGCAGTACTTC. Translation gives CASSNTYEQYF.